Below are 19 T cell receptor beta chains sequenced from a single sample in a study of T cells in Graves' hyperthyroidism and ophthalmopathy. Using RNA transcripts as the source, TCR beta CDR3 regions were amplified. Primed by the HTBI set, a first-round RT-PCR was run on the TCR CDR3. MiXCR was run by TCRdb on the multiplex PCR reads, yielding one entry per CDR3 protein. The sample shows over 45,000 distinct CDR3 sequences, around half of them seen only once. Sequencing used blood. These receptors were taken from a woman younger than 45 with Graves' ophthalmopathy.

This clonotype was picked up many times. The CDR3 DNA is TGCGCCAGCAGCCAAGTAAAGGTCAACTCTGGAAACACCATATATTTT. Protein sequence: CASSQVKVNSGNTIYF. The V call is TRBV4-1, the J call TRBJ1-3; D ambiguous. Looked up from germline, CDR1 is MGHRA and CDR2 is YSYEKL. V gave up 1 base and J gave up 0 bases, with 10 bases separating them. The length of the CDR3 is 16 residues.

The sample holds many counts of this clonotype. This chain links TRBV5-4 with TRBJ1-6; 10 bases align to TRBD1. V was pared by 2 bases and J by 7 bases, with 6 bases of the junction left unmatched. This CDR3 region has 16 residues. Germline CDR1 reads SGHNT; CDR2 reads YYREEE (reference sequence). The CDR3 protein is CASSFWKGQGNSPLHF. In nucleotides, the CDR3 is TGTGCCAGCAGCTTTTGGAAGGGACAGGGGAATTCACCCCTCCACTTT.

Concerning this clonotype: This CDR3 fails to terminate in the conserved phenylalanine or tryptophan, so it likely reflects a read error. The CDR3 sequence: CASSFGSQEQFC. CDR3 nucleotides: TGTGCCAGCAGCTTCGGGAGCCAGGAGCAGTTCTGC. The chain is built from TRBV5-6 and TRBJ2-7; possibly TRBD2 for D (6 bases). The tail of the sequence fits TRBJ2-1 better, so the J call may be wrong. The CDR3 sequence is 12 residues long. The germline CDR1 and CDR2 sequences are SGHDT and YYEEEE.

This clonotype was seen only once. The chain has TRBV20-1 and TRBJ1-5, with D maybe TRBD1 (5 bases). Germline assignment: CDR1 DFQATT and CDR2 SNEGSKA (reference sequence). V dropped 0 bases and J dropped 3 bases, with 12 bases sitting between them. The CDR3 has 15 amino acids. CDR3 amino acids: CSARDQGWANQPQHF. The CDR3 coding sequence is TGCAGTGCTAGAGATCAGGGTTGGGCCAATCAGCCCCAGCATTTT.

This chain links TRBV24-1 with TRBJ2-5, with no clear D. The V gene's germline CDR1 is KGHDR and CDR2 SFDVKD. The CDR3 spans 11 residues. V was pared by 4 bases and J by 5 bases, with 4 bases between. The CDR3 nucleotides read TGTGCCACCAGTGACGAGGAGACCCAGTACTTC. Amino acids: CATSDEETQYF.

The table lists this clonotype with many counts. This rearrangement joins TRBV20-1 to TRBJ2-5; 11 nucleotides match TRBD2. The CDR3 is made up of 14 amino acids. In germline, CDR1 is DFQATT, CDR2 SNEGSKA (reference sequence). The V segment lost 4 bases and the J segment 2 bases; nucleotides outside the gene matches: 3. In DNA form, the CDR3 reads TGCAGTGCTAATAGCGGGAGGGGACAAGAGACCCAGTACTTC. Its translation is CSANSGRGQETQYF.

The rearrangement joins TRBV20-1 to TRBJ1-1; 7 positions match TRBD1. Trimming took 6 bases from V and 1 from J; bases not matched to a gene: 5. Per germline, CDR1 DFQATT and CDR2 SNEGSKA (reference sequence). This CDR3 contains 13 residues. CDR3 sequence: CSARWTGNTEAFF. The CDR3 coding sequence is TGCAGTGCCCGCTGGACAGGGAACACTGAAGCTTTCTTT.

This clonotype came up many times. The rearrangement joins TRBV16 to TRBJ2-1; TRBD2 matches at 12 bases. Germline CDR1 and CDR2: KGHSY and FQNENV. CDR3 length equals 18 residues. V shed 7 bases, J shed 1 base, and the junction held 11 bases outside the gene matches. CDR3 protein: CASTSRLAGERSYNEQFF. The CDR3 nucleotides are TGTGCCAGCACCTCAAGACTAGCGGGAGAGAGGTCCTACAATGAGCAGTTCTTC.

Points on this clonotype: The junction departs from the called germline gene at one end, perhaps through a read error. This chain joins TRBV10-2 and TRBJ2-1; TRBD2 matches 9 bases. This CDR3 region has 15 residues. The germline V gene encodes CDR1 WSHSY and CDR2 SAAADI. In DNA form, the CDR3 reads TGCGTCAGCAATCTACAAGCGGGAGGTGACAATGAGCCGTTCTTC. This translates into CVSNLQAGGDNEPFF.

The rearrangement joins TRBV29-1 to TRBJ2-5, with 12 bases that match TRBD1. The J segment lost 4 bases and the V segment lost 7 bases, leaving 4 bases of the junction unmatched. The germline V gene has CDR1 SQVTM and CDR2 ANQGSEA. The CDR3 runs to 13 residues. CDR3 region: CSAGQGATETQYF. CDR3 DNA sequence: TGCAGCGCGGGACAGGGGGCGACAGAGACCCAGTACTTC.

This clonotype appeared a single time. The chain is built from TRBV9 and TRBJ2-2; 11 bases align to TRBD2. The germline V gene encodes CDR1 SGDLS and CDR2 YYNGEE. This CDR3 has 16 residues. The V and J ends lost 7 bases and 1 base, in that order; junction bases with no gene match: 6. The CDR3 protein is CASGTGTSGNTGELFF. For the CDR3, the DNA is TGTGCCAGCGGGACAGGGACTAGCGGGAACACCGGGGAGCTGTTTTTT. The full variable domain, in which reference TRBV9 and TRBJ2-2 provide the parts outside the CDR3, is DSGVTQTPKHLITATGQRVTLRCSPRSGDLSVYWYQQSLDQGLQFLIQYYNGEERAKGNILERFSAQQFPDLHSELNLSSLELGDSALYFCASGTGTSGNTGELFFGEGSRLTVL.

This clonotype was counted ten times or more. This chain links TRBV7-9 with TRBJ2-7, with a tentative D call TRBD2 (5 bases). The CDR3 sequence is 14 residues long. Trimming removed 2 bases at V and 4 bases at J, with 12 bases between. Germline-derived CDR1 and CDR2 are SEHNR and FQNEAQ (reference sequence). Written as DNA, the CDR3 is TGTGCCAGCAGCTTATCAACCGGGGTTTACGAGCAGTACTTC. Translated, it gives CASSLSTGVYEQYF.

This clonotype was seen at least ten times. The chain links TRBV7-9 to TRBJ2-5; 11 nucleotides line up with TRBD1. CDR3 length: 19 amino acids. The J segment lost 2 bases and the V segment lost 3 bases, leaving 14 bases of the junction unmatched. Germline CDR1 is SEHNR and CDR2 is FQNEAQ (reference sequence). CDR3: CASSFFGTGGTVRQETQYF. CDR3 in DNA: TGTGCCAGCAGCTTTTTCGGGACAGGGGGAACAGTAAGACAAGAGACCCAGTACTTC.

V is TRBV20-1 and J is TRBJ2-1; D gene unclear. The CDR3 has 13 amino acids. Looked up from germline, CDR1 is DFQATT and CDR2 is SNEGSKA (reference sequence). Trimming stripped 7 bases from V and 3 bases from J, with 13 bases between. The CDR3 here is CSVSSPFYNEQFF. In DNA, the CDR3 is TGCAGTGTCAGTTCCCCGTTCTACAATGAGCAGTTCTTC.

This clonotype was found once. The chain employs TRBV7-2 and TRBJ2-3; 11 bases are a match to TRBD2. The CDR3 contains 15 residues. The ends lost 5 bases at V and 11 bases at J; junction bases unmatched: 12. Germline CDR1 reads SGHTA; CDR2 reads FQGNSA. CDR3 DNA: TGTGCCAGCAGCACCCGGACTAGCGGGTACAATGAGCAGTATTTT. This translates into CASSTRTSGYNEQYF.

The gene calls are TRBV12-3 or TRBV12-4 and TRBJ2-1, with unresolved D. The germline V and J ends were trimmed by 7 bases and 4 bases, with 11 bases remaining between them. The CDR3 sequence is 13 residues long. The CDR3 coding sequence is TGTGCCAGCACCACGGGCACGTACAATGAGCAGTTCTTC. It translates to CASTTGTYNEQFF.

This clonotype was counted once. This CDR3 fails to terminate in the conserved phenylalanine or tryptophan, so it likely reflects a read error. V is TRBV9 and J is TRBJ2-7, with D perhaps matching TRBD1 (5 bases). The germline CDR1 and CDR2 sequences are SGDLS and YYNGEE. Deletions cut 0 bases from V and 0 bases from J, with 13 bases between. The CDR3 covers 16 residues. Here the CDR3 reads CASSVASRASSYEQYC. The CDR3 coding sequence is TGTGCCAGCAGCGTAGCAAGCAGGGCGAGCTCCTACGAGCAGTACTGC.

This sequence joins TRBV14 and TRBJ2-7, with D unresolved. The germline V and J ends were trimmed by 0 bases and 3 bases, with 6 bases remaining between them. CDR3 length: 13 residues. Germline-derived CDR1 and CDR2 are SGHDN and FVKESK. CDR3 sequence: CASSQEGNYEQYF. The CDR3, as DNA: TGTGCCAGCAGCCAAGAGGGGAACTACGAGCAGTACTTC.

The chain couples TRBV20-1 to TRBJ2-7; the match to TRBD2 covers 8 bases. This CDR3 has 15 amino acids. CDR1 is DFQATT and CDR2 is SNEGSKA in the germline V gene (reference sequence). The V and J ends lost 1 base and 3 bases, in that order; junction bases with no gene match: 8. In nucleotides, the CDR3 is TGCAGTGCTAGAGGGACTAGCCGGGGATACTACGAGCAGTACTTC. It translates to CSARGTSRGYYEQYF.